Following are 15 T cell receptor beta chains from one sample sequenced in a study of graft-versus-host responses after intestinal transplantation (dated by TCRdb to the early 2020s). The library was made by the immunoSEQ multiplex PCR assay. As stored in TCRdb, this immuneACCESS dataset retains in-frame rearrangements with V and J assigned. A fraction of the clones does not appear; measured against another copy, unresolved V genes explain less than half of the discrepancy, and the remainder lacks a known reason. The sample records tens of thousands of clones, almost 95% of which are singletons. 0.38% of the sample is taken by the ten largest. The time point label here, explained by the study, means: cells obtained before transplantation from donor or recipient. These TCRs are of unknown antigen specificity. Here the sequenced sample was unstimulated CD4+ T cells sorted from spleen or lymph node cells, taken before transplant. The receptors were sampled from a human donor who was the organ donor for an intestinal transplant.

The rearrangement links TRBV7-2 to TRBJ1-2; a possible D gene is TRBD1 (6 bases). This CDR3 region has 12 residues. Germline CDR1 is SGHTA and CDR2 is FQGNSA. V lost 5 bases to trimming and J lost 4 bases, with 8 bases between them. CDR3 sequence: CASSDRTYGYTF. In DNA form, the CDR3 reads TGTGCCAGCAGCGACAGGACCTATGGCTACACCTTC.

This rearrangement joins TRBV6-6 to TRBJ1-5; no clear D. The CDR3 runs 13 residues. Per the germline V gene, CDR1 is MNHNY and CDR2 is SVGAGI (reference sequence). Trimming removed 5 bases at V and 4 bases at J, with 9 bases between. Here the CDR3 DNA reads TGTGCCAGCAGTAAGGACGGGAATCAGCCCCAGCATTTT. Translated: CASSKDGNQPQHF.

The CDR3: CASSLIRGRGNYGYTF. DNA for the CDR3: TGTGCCAGCAGCTTAATACGCGGCAGGGGGAACTATGGCTACACCTTC. The chain combines TRBV7-2 with TRBJ1-2; TRBD1 aligns across 7 bases. The V gene end was trimmed by 2 bases and the J gene end by 2 bases; junction bases not matched to a gene: 8. CDR1 SGHTA and CDR2 FQGNSA come from the germline V gene. The CDR3 runs to 16 residues.

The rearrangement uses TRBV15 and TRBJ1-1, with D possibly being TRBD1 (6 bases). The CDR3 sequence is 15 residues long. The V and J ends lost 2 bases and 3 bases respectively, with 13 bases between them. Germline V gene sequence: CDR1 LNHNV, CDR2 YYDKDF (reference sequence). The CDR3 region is CATSRSQGRDTEAFF. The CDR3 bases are TGTGCCACCAGCAGATCCCAGGGGAGGGACACTGAAGCTTTCTTT.

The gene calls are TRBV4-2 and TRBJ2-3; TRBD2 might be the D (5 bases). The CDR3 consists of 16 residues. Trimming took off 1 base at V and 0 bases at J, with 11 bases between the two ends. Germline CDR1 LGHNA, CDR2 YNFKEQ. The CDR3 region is CASSQGPDSSTDTQYF. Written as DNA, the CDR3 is TGTGCCAGCAGCCAAGGACCGGACTCAAGCACAGATACGCAGTATTTT.

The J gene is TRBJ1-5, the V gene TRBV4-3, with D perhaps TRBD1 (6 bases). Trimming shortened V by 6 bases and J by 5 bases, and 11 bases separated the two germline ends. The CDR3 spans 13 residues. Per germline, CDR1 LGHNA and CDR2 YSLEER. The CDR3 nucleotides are TGCGCCAGCAGTCCCCACAGGGATCAGCCCCAGCATTTT. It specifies CASSPHRDQPQHF.

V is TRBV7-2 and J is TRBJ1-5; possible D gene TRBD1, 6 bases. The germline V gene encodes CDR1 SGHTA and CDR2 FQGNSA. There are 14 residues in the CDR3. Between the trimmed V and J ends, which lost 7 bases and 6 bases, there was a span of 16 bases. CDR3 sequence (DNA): TGTGCCAGCACTTTGCAACAGGGCGGTCAGCCCCAGCATTTT. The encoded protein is CASTLQQGGQPQHF.

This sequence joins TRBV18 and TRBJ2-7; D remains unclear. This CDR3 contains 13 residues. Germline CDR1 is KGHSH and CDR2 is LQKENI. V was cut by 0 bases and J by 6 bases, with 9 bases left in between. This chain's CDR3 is CASSPPENREQYF. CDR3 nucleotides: TGTGCCAGCTCACCACCTGAAAACCGCGAGCAGTACTTC.

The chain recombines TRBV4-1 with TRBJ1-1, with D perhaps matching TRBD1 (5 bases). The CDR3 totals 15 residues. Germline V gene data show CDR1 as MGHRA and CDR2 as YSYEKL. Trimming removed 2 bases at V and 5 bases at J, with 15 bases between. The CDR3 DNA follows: TGCGCCAGCAGCCAAATTCAGGGTGTACGGACTGAAGCTTTCTTT. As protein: CASSQIQGVRTEAFF.

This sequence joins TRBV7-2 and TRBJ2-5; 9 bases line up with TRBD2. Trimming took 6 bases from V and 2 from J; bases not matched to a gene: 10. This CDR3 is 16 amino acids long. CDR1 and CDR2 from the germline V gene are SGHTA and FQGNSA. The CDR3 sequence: CASSYTGTSRQETQYF. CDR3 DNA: TGTGCCAGCAGTTACACCGGGACTAGCCGTCAAGAGACCCAGTACTTC.

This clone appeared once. The CDR3 DNA reads as TGTGCCACCAGCAGAGTCCGAACAGGGCTTTCACCCCTCCACTTT. Translation: CATSRVRTGLSPLHF. This chain connects TRBV15 to TRBJ1-6; maybe TRBD1 (6 bases). Germline V CDR1 and CDR2: LNHNV, YYDKDF (reference sequence). CDR3 length: 15 amino acids. V was trimmed by 1 base and J by 9 bases, leaving 13 bases between them.

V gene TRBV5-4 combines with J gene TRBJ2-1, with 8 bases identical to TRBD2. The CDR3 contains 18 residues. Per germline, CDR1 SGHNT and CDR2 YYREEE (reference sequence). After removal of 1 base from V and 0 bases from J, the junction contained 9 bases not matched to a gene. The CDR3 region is CASSLWGGGKSSYNEQFF. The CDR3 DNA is TGTGCCAGCAGCTTGTGGGGCGGGGGGAAGAGCTCCTACAATGAGCAGTTCTTC.

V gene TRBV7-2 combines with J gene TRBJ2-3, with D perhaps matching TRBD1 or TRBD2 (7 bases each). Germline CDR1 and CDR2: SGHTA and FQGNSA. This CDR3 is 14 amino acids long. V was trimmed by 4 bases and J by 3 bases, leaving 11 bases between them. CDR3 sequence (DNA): TGTGCCAGCAGCTCAGGGGGGGGTACAGATACGCAGTATTTT. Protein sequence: CASSSGGGTDTQYF.

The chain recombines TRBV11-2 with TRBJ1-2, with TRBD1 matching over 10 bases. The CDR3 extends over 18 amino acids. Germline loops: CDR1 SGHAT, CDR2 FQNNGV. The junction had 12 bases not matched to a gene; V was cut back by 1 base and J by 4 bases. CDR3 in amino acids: CASSLGYRDRGSGYGYTF. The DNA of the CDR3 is TGTGCCAGCAGCTTAGGATACCGGGACAGGGGCTCCGGCTATGGCTACACCTTC.

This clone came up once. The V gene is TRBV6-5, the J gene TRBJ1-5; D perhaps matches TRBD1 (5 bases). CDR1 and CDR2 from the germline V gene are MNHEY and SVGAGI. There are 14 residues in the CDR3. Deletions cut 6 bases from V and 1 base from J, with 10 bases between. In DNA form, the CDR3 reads TGTGCCAGCAGGGCCGACAGAAGCAATCAGCCCCAGCATTTT. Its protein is CASRADRSNQPQHF.